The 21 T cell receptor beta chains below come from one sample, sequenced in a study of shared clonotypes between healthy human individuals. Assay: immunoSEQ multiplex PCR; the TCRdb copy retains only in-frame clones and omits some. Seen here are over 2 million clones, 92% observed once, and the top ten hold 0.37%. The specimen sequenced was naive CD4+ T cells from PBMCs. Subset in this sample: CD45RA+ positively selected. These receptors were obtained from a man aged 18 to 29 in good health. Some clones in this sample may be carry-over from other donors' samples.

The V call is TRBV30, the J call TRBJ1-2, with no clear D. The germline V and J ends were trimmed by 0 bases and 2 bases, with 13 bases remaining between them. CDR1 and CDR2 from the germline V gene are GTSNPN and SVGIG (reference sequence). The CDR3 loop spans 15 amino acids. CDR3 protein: CAWSVDVLGNYGYTF. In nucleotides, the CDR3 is TGTGCCTGGAGTGTAGATGTTCTAGGAAACTATGGCTACACCTTC.

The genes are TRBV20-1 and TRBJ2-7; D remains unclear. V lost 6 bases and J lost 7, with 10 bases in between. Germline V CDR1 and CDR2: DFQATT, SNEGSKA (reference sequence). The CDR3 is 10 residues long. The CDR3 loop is CSAPILEQYF. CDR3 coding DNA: TGCAGTGCACCCATCTTAGAGCAGTACTTC.

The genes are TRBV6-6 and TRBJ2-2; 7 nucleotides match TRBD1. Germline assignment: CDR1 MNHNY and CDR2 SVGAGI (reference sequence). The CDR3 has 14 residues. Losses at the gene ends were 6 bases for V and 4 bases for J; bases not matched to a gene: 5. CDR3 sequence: CASSRGQLTGELFF. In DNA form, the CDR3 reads TGTGCCAGCAGCCGGGGACAGCTCACCGGGGAGCTGTTTTTT.

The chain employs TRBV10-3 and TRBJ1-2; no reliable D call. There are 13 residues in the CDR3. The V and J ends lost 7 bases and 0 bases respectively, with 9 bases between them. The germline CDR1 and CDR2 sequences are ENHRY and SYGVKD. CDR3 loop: CAIKYTANYGYTF. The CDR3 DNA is TGTGCCATCAAATATACAGCTAACTATGGCTACACCTTC.

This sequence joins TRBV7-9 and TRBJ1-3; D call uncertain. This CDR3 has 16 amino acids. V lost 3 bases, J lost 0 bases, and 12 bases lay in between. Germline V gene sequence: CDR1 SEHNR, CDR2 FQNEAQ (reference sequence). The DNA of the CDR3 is TGTGCCAGCAGCTTCCGAAGGGAAGTCTCTGGAAACACCATATATTTT. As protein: CASSFRREVSGNTIYF.

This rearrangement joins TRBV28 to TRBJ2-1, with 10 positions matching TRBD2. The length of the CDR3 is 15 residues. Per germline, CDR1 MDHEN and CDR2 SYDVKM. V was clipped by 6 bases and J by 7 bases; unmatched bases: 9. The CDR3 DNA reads TGTGCCAGCAGCCCCGGGACTAGCGCCTTGAATGAGCAGTTCTTC. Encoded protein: CASSPGTSALNEQFF.

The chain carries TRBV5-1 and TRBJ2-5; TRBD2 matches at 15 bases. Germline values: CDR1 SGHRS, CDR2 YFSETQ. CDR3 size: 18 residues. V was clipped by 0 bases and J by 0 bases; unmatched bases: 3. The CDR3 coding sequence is TGCGCCAGCAGCTTGGGGACTAGCGGGAGGGCCGACCAAGAGACCCAGTACTTC. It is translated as CASSLGTSGRADQETQYF.

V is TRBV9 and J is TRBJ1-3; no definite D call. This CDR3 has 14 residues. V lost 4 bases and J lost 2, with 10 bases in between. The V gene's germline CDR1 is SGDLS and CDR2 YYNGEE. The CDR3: CASSPLETGNTIYF. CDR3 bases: TGTGCCAGCAGCCCCTTGGAGACTGGAAACACCATATATTTT.

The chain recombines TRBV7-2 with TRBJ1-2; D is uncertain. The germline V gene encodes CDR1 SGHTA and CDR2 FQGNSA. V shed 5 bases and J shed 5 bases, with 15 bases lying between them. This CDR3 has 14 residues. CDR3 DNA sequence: TGTGCCAGCAGCAGAGACCCGGGCCGGTATGGCTACACCTTC. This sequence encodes CASSRDPGRYGYTF. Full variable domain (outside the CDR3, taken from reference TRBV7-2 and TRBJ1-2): GAGVSQSPSNKVTEKGKDVELRCDPISGHTALYWYRQSLGQGLEFLIYFQGNSAPDKSGLPSDRFSAERTGGSVSTLTIQRTQQEDSAVYLCASSRDPGRYGYTFGSGTRLTVV.

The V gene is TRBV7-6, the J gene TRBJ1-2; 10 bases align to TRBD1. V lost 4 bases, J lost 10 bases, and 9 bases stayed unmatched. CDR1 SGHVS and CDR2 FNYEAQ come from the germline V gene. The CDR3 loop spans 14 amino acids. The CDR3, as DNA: TGTGCCAGCAGCTCCGGACAGGGGGTTGCACCCTACACCTTC. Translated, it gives CASSSGQGVAPYTF. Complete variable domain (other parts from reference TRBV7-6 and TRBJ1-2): GAGVSQSPRYKVTKRGQDVALRCDPISGHVSLYWYRQALGQGPEFLTYFNYEAQQDKSGLPNDRFSAERPEGSISTLTIQRTEQRDSAMYRCASSSGQGVAPYTFGSGTRLTVV.

The CDR3 nucleotides are TGTGCCAGTAGTATAATGAGACAAGAAAATGAGCAGTTCTTC. Protein sequence: CASSIMRQENEQFF. The V and J genes are TRBV19 and TRBJ2-1; no reliable D call. V was clipped by 2 bases and J by 7 bases, with 12 bases between them. This CDR3 is 14 amino acids long. Germline V gives CDR1 LNHDA, CDR2 SQIVND (reference sequence).

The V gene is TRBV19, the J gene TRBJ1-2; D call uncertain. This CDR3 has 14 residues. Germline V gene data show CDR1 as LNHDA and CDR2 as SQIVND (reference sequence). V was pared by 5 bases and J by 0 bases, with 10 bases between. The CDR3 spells CASSRTITNYGYTF. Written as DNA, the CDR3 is TGTGCCAGTAGTCGGACGATAACTAACTATGGCTACACCTTC.

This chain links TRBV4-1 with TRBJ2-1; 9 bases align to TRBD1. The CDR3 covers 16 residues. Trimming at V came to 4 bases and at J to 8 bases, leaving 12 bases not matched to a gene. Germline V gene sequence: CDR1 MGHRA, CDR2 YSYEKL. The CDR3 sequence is CASSPRPGTGSHEQFF. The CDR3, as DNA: TGCGCCAGCAGCCCCAGACCCGGGACAGGGAGCCATGAGCAGTTCTTC.

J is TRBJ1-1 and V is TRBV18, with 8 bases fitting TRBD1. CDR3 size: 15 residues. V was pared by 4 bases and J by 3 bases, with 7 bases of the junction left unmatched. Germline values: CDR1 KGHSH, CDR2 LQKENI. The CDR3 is CASSLNQGADTEAFF. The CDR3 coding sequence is TGTGCCAGCTCACTAAATCAGGGGGCTGACACTGAAGCTTTCTTT.

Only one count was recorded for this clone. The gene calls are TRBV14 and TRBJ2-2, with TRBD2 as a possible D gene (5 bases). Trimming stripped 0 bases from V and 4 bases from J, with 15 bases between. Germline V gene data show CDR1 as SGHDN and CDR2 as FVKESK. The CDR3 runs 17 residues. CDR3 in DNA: TGTGCCAGCAGCCAAGATCTTCGGCTAGCCCCCACCGGGGAGCTGTTTTTT. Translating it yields CASSQDLRLAPTGELFF.

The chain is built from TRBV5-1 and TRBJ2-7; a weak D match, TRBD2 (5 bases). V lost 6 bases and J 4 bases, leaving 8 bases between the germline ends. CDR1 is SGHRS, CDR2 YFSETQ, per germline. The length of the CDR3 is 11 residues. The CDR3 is CASTGGYEQYF. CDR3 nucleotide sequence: TGCGCCAGCACCGGCGGGTACGAGCAGTACTTC.

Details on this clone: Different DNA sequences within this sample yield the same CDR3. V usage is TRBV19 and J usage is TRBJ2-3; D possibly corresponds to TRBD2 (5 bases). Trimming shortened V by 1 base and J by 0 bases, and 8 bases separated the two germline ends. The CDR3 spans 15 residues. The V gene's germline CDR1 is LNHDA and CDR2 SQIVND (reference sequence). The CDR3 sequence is CASSIASGSTDTQYF. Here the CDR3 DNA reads TGTGCCAGTAGTATAGCCAGCGGTAGCACAGATACGCAGTATTTT.

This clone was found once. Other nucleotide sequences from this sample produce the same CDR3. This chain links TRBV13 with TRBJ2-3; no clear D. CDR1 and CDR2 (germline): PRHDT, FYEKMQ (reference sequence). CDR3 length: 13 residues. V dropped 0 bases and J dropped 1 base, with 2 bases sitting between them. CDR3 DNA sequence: TGTGCCAGCAGCTTAGGAGGCACAGATACGCAGTATTTT. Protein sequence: CASSLGGTDTQYF. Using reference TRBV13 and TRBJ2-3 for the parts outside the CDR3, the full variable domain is AAGVIQSPRHLIKEKRETATLKCYPIPRHDTVYWYQQGPGQDPQFLISFYEKMQSDKGSIPDRFSAQQFSDYHSELNMSSLELGDSALYFCASSLGGTDTQYFGPGTRLTVL.

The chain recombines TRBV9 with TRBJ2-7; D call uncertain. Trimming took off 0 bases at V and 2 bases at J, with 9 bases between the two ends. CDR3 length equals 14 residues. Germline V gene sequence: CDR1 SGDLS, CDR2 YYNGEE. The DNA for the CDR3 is TGTGCCAGCAGCGTAGCGGAGAACCCCTACGAGCAGTACTTC. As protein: CASSVAENPYEQYF.

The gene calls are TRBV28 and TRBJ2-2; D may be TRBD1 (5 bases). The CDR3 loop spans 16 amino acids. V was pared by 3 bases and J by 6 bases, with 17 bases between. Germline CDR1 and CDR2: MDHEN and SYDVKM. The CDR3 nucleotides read TGTGCCAGCAGTTTTGGACCAGCAGGGTTTGCCGGGGAGCTGTTTTTT. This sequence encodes CASSFGPAGFAGELFF.

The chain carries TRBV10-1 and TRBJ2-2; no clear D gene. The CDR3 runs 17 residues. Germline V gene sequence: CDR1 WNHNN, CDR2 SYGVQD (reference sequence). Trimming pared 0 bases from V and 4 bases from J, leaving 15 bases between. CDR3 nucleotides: TGCGCCAGCAGTGAGTCGCGGCTGGGTTGGGGCACCGGGGAGCTGTTTTTT. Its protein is CASSESRLGWGTGELFF.